A single TCR beta chain is shown here with its context. Its antigen target is currently unknown. Nothing much larger sits one base from this clone, and base qualities are not available. The cysteine opens and the phenylalanine closes a CDR3 of 16 amino acids. Only CDR3 DNA remains: 48 bases, in frame from the first base. The germline V gene specifies SGHRS as CDR1 and YFSETQ as CDR2. V sheds 4 bases and J sheds 5 bases, leaving 21 bases between their ends. PBMCs were isolated by Ficoll-Paque density gradient centrifugation. The data originate from a study of T-cell memory formation after mild COVID-19 (dated by TCRdb to the early 2020s). The study in broad terms: Most TCR sequence clusters were specific to one of the two donors. In a couple of donors, T-cell clones that expanded and contracted after mild COVID-19 were followed by sequencing TCRalpha and TCRbeta repertoires longitudinally. The cohort comprised two young, previously healthy adult volunteers, one female and one male. Results the study describes overall, beyond this receptor: The detection of some responding clones in pre-infection memory suggests that pre-existing cross-reactive memory T cells joined the SARS-CoV-2 response. Balanced CD4/CD8 phenotypes were observed for clones contracting from day 15 to 85, whereas a bias towards CD4+ was observed for a second wave of clones expanding from day 15 to 37. SARS-CoV-2 specificity of the second-wave clones peaking on day 37 was not confirmed. Contracting CD4+ clones were found mainly in CM and EM memory subsets, while CD8+ clones were enriched in EMRA. Only a couple of mild cases were covered in the study, and larger cohorts including severe cases with pre-infection samples were considered necessary.

Reads for this sample came from an Illumina NovaSeq 6000. Using 5'RACE with constant-segment primers, TCRalpha and TCRbeta cDNA libraries were constructed, with sample barcodes and unique molecular identifiers added in the process. RNA was extracted from every sample with Trizol reagent. The libraries were amplified in two PCR steps, and the second step added a second sample barcode and Illumina TruSeq adapters. Sequencing of the libraries was done on an Illumina NovaSeq, producing 2 x 150 bp paired-end reads. As for the original processing: Reads were demultiplexed and collapsed into UMI-guided consensus sequences with migec v1.2.7. Using mixcr v2.1.11, the UMI consensuses were aligned to TRA and TRB V and J templates and assembled into clonotypes. A clonotype was counted as expanded or contracted only when both edgeR and NoisET called the clonotype significant, with the noise models trained on biological replicates. For edgeR calls, the cutoffs were a false discovery rate-adjusted p below 0.01 and a log2 fold-change threshold of 1. As an exploratory analysis of dynamics, max-normalized trajectories of the 1000 most abundant clonotypes were examined by PCA with hierarchical clustering. Separately sequenced CD4+ and CD8+ repertoires were used to assign the CD4 or CD8 phenotype of responding clones. TCRdb reprocessed the public reads (quality trimming at Q25 with fastp, clone calling with MiXCR) and kept in-frame beta chains. One record per CDR3 amino acid sequence lists the most common genes and DNA. The V and J calls follow TCRdb's processing rather than the paper's. This sample lists 550,000 to 700,000 distinct CDR3 sequences; about a sixth were detected once. More than 10% of the sample comes from the top ten.

The sequence came from an adult woman who had mild COVID-19 (a few samples of this study predate the infection). The sample titles of this study are shuffled in the database, so cell type and time point are left out; the donor was told from shared clones. The sample taken for sequencing was PBMCs or a T cell subset sorted from them (not recorded which). In this chain, TRBV5-1 is recombined with TRBJ2-5; TRBD1 is a weak D gene call, 8 bases matching. The CDR3 in this case is CASSLGQGGFGETQYF. The DNA reads as follows: TGCGCCAGCAGCCTTGGACAGGGAGGGTTTGGGGAGACCCAGTACTTC.